Listed here are 29 T cell receptor beta chains from one sample, sequenced in a study of shared clonotypes between healthy human individuals. Here immunoSEQ multiplex PCR was the method, and the copy in TCRdb shows in-frame clones only, minus some. The table includes a few million clones, about 93% detected once. Naive CD8 cells lacked CD45RO, underwent positive selection for CCR7 and left out terminally differentiated effector memory CD45RA+ cells. Sequencing was done on a sample of naive CD8+ T cells from PBMCs. The receptors were sampled from a man between 18 and 35 years old in good health. Some clones in this sample may be carry-over from other donors' samples.

The rearrangement joins TRBV27 to TRBJ1-2; tentatively, D is TRBD1 (6 bases). Between the trimmed V and J ends, which lost 10 bases and 4 bases, there was a span of 19 bases. In germline, CDR1 is MNHEY, CDR2 SMNVEV (reference sequence). CDR3 length: 14 amino acids. The CDR3: CATFTLQGGYGYTF. The CDR3 DNA sequence: TGTGCCACTTTTACTCTACAGGGCGGCTATGGCTACACCTTC.

This rearrangement joins TRBV19 to TRBJ1-2; D is unclear. V shed 1 base and J shed 8 bases, with 17 bases lying between them. Per the germline V gene, CDR1 is LNHDA and CDR2 is SQIVND (reference sequence). CDR3 length equals 15 residues. The CDR3 DNA reads as TGTGCCAGTAGTATAGTAAAGATGGGTTCTGGCGGCTACACCTTC. As protein: CASSIVKMGSGGYTF.

CDR3 in amino acids: CASSFYRGETQYF. The DNA for the CDR3 is TGTGCCAGCAGCTTCTACCGAGGGGAGACCCAGTACTTC. This rearrangement joins TRBV7-9 to TRBJ2-5; D perhaps matches TRBD2 (5 bases). Trimming cost V 3 bases and J 5 bases, with 10 bases left between them. Germline values: CDR1 SEHNR, CDR2 FQNEAQ (reference sequence). CDR3 length: 13 amino acids.

As to this clone: Other DNA variants within this sample encode the same CDR3. This chain connects TRBV9 to TRBJ2-3; 7 bases are a match to TRBD2. V trimming: 3 bases; J trimming: 5 bases; junction bases outside the gene matches: 9. This CDR3 has 15 amino acids. Germline values: CDR1 SGDLS, CDR2 YYNGEE. The CDR3 nucleotides are TGTGCCAGCAGCGCAAGCGGGACTGCCGGAGATACGCAGTATTTT. This translates into CASSASGTAGDTQYF. Complete variable domain (other parts from reference TRBV9 and TRBJ2-3): DSGVTQTPKHLITATGQRVTLRCSPRSGDLSVYWYQQSLDQGLQFLIQYYNGEERAKGNILERFSAQQFPDLHSELNLSSLELGDSALYFCASSASGTAGDTQYFGPGTRLTVL.

The V call is TRBV9, the J call TRBJ1-4; the D is unclear. The CDR3 spans 14 residues. With 0 bases removed from V and 5 bases from J, the gap between germline ends came to 8 bases. From germline, CDR1 is SGDLS and CDR2 YYNGEE. The CDR3 here is CASSVGGPNEKLFF. The CDR3, as DNA: TGTGCCAGCAGCGTAGGCGGCCCCAATGAAAAACTGTTTTTT.

The chain employs TRBV27 and TRBJ1-2, with D perhaps matching TRBD1 (5 bases). This CDR3 has 15 residues. Per germline, CDR1 MNHEY and CDR2 SMNVEV (reference sequence). V was clipped by 1 base and J by 2 bases, with 11 bases between them. The CDR3 coding sequence is TGTGCCAGCAGTTTATGGGGCAGACCGAACTATGGCTACACCTTC. Its translation: CASSLWGRPNYGYTF.

This clone was counted a single time. The gene calls are TRBV28 and TRBJ2-1; TRBD2 might be the D (6 bases). The CDR3 has 15 amino acids. V was clipped by 0 bases and J by 4 bases, with 10 bases between them. CDR1 is MDHEN, CDR2 SYDVKM, per germline. CDR3: CASSLWGRDYNEQFF. As DNA, the CDR3 is TGTGCCAGCAGTTTATGGGGGCGGGATTACAATGAGCAGTTCTTC.

The V call is TRBV28, the J call TRBJ2-2; a possible D gene is TRBD1 (6 bases). The CDR3 is 17 amino acids. Germline V gives CDR1 MDHEN, CDR2 SYDVKM. V lost 3 bases, J lost 3 bases, and 17 bases lay in between. The CDR3 sequence is CASSLPSAGADTGELFF. The CDR3 region has the DNA TGTGCCAGCAGTTTGCCGTCGGCAGGGGCGGACACCGGGGAGCTGTTTTTT.

The rearrangement uses TRBV9 and TRBJ2-7; perhaps TRBD2 as D (5 bases). In germline, CDR1 is SGDLS, CDR2 YYNGEE. The CDR3 is made up of 15 amino acids. Trimming shortened V by 1 base and J by 0 bases, and 11 bases separated the two germline ends. The CDR3 protein is CASSVNGESSYEQYF. CDR3 bases: TGTGCCAGCAGCGTAAACGGGGAAAGCTCCTACGAGCAGTACTTC. Full variable domain (remainder filled in from reference TRBV9 and TRBJ2-7): DSGVTQTPKHLITATGQRVTLRCSPRSGDLSVYWYQQSLDQGLQFLIQYYNGEERAKGNILERFSAQQFPDLHSELNLSSLELGDSALYFCASSVNGESSYEQYFGPGTRLTVT.

This clone has just a few counts. The chain joins TRBV14 to TRBJ1-1; 9 bases fit TRBD1. The CDR3 is 16 residues long. Germline loops: CDR1 SGHDN, CDR2 FVKESK. V lost 5 bases to trimming and J lost 3 bases; unmatched junction nucleotides: 10. The CDR3 DNA reads TGTGCCAGCAGCACCCGAAAACAGGGGGCGGACACTGAAGCTTTCTTT. Protein product: CASSTRKQGADTEAFF.

As DNA, the CDR3 is TGCGCCAGCAGCTTGGTCCCTTCGGACGGGGAGGGCCACGAGCAGTACTTC. It is translated as CASSLVPSDGEGHEQYF. The J gene is TRBJ2-7, the V gene TRBV5-1, with 7 positions matching TRBD2. The CDR3 runs 17 residues. The junction had 14 bases not matched to a gene; V was cut back by 0 bases and J by 5 bases. Germline assignment: CDR1 SGHRS and CDR2 YFSETQ. The complete variable domain, with remaining parts taken from reference TRBV5-1 and TRBJ2-7, reads KAGVTQTPRYLIKTRGQQVTLSCSPISGHRSVSWYQQTPGQGLQFLFEYFSETQRNKGNFPGRFSGRQFSNSRSEMNVSTLELGDSALYLCASSLVPSDGEGHEQYFGPGTRLTVT.

This CDR3 reads CAAAGGRTYEQYF. The CDR3 coding sequence is TGTGCAGCAGCTGGGGGGAGAACCTACGAGCAGTACTTC. The chain joins TRBV27 to TRBJ2-7, with a weak D call TRBD2 (6 bases). Germline V gene data show CDR1 as MNHEY and CDR2 as SMNVEV (reference sequence). The CDR3 covers 13 residues.

This clone has more than one count but fewer than ten. The chain employs TRBV7-9 and TRBJ2-1, with 7 bases lining up with TRBD1. The CDR3 runs to 14 residues. V gave up 1 base and J gave up 5 bases; unmatched junction bases: 2. The V gene's germline CDR1 is SEHNR and CDR2 FQNEAQ (reference sequence). DNA of the CDR3: TGTGCCAGCAGCTTAGGGACAGGTGACAATGAGCAGTTCTTC. It yields the protein CASSLGTGDNEQFF.

The chain carries TRBV5-1 and TRBJ2-1, with TRBD2 matching over 9 bases. Trimming removed 2 bases from V and 6 bases from J; junction bases left unmatched: 9. Germline V gene sequence: CDR1 SGHRS, CDR2 YFSETQ. The length of the CDR3 is 16 residues. CDR3 loop: CASSFSWSGRRNEQFF. The CDR3 DNA sequence: TGCGCCAGCAGCTTTAGTTGGAGCGGGAGGCGCAATGAGCAGTTCTTC.

The CDR3 DNA follows: TGTGCCAGCAGCTTAACCGGGGGGGAATCCTACGAGCAGTACTTC. Translation: CASSLTGGESYEQYF. The chain recombines TRBV7-3 with TRBJ2-7; 8 bases line up with TRBD2. The CDR3 length is 15 residues. Trimming removed 0 bases from V and 1 base from J; junction bases left unmatched: 2. Germline values: CDR1 SGHTA, CDR2 FQGTGA.

V usage is TRBV27 and J usage is TRBJ2-7; 11 bases agree with TRBD2. Germline CDR1 and CDR2: MNHEY and SMNVEV (reference sequence). V shed 4 bases, J shed 4 bases, and the junction held 6 bases outside the gene matches. The length of the CDR3 is 15 residues. This CDR3 is CASSSKLAGDYEQYF. In DNA, the CDR3 is TGTGCCAGCAGTTCGAAACTAGCGGGAGATTACGAGCAGTACTTC.

This chain uses TRBV28 with TRBJ2-4; 7 bases match TRBD2. This CDR3 spans 15 amino acids. The V gene end was trimmed by 5 bases and the J gene end by 9 bases; junction bases not matched to a gene: 13. Per the germline V gene, CDR1 is MDHEN and CDR2 is SYDVKM. The CDR3 DNA sequence: TGTGCCAGCAGTCATCCCGGGTCGGGGGGTAGCATTCAGTACTTC. Its translation: CASSHPGSGGSIQYF.

The genes are TRBV7-2 and TRBJ2-1, with a possible D match to TRBD2 (5 bases). The germline CDR1 and CDR2 sequences are SGHTA and FQGNSA. V was pared by 5 bases and J by 2 bases, with 16 bases between. This CDR3 comprises 16 residues. In DNA form, the CDR3 reads TGTGCCAGCAGCGGATTAGTGGGCGGGCCCTACAATGAGCAGTTCTTC. This translates into CASSGLVGGPYNEQFF.

V usage is TRBV7-8 and J usage is TRBJ1-5; D unresolved. The CDR3 is 13 residues long. Germline V gene sequence: CDR1 SGHVS, CDR2 FQNEAQ. Trimming removed 0 bases at V and 7 bases at J, with 7 bases between. The CDR3: CASSLASGQPQHF. The CDR3 DNA sequence: TGTGCCAGCAGCTTAGCCAGTGGACAGCCCCAGCATTTT.

The chain recombines TRBV27 with TRBJ2-2, with D perhaps TRBD1 (6 bases). The ends were cut back, 2 bases at V and 6 bases at J, with 13 bases in the middle. The CDR3 spans 15 residues. Germline V gene lookup returns CDR1 MNHEY and CDR2 SMNVEV (reference sequence). CDR3 sequence reads: CASSLGAGVPGELFF. The CDR3 nucleotides are TGTGCCAGCAGTTTAGGGGCAGGGGTCCCCGGGGAGCTGTTTTTT.

V is TRBV5-1 and J is TRBJ2-1; D uncertain. The CDR3 is 12 residues long. Per the germline V gene, CDR1 is SGHRS and CDR2 is YFSETQ. The V end lost 1 base, the J end lost 6 bases, and 5 bases lay between the germline ends. The CDR3 spells CASSLYPNEQFF. As DNA, the CDR3 is TGCGCCAGCAGCTTGTATCCCAATGAGCAGTTCTTC.

The rearrangement links TRBV4-3 to TRBJ2-3, with D possibly TRBD2 on 5 matching bases. This CDR3 has 17 residues. The germline V and J ends were trimmed by 1 base and 5 bases, with 19 bases remaining between them. The V gene's germline CDR1 is LGHNA and CDR2 YSLEER. The CDR3 nucleotides read TGCGCCAGCAGCCAAGGCACGCGGGCTCGTCGCATAGATACGCAGTATTTT. It yields the protein CASSQGTRARRIDTQYF.

The CDR3 spells CSACETVEQFF. CDR3 nucleotides: TGCAGTGCTTGCGAGACAGTTGAGCAGTTCTTC. The chain employs TRBV20-1 and TRBJ2-1, with D possibly TRBD1 on 5 matching bases. Germline assignment: CDR1 DFQATT and CDR2 SNEGSKA (reference sequence). V was cut by 5 bases and J by 9 bases, with 11 bases left in between. The CDR3 length is 11 residues.

V and J are TRBV7-9 and TRBJ2-3, with a possible D match to TRBD2 (6 bases). The CDR3 consists of 15 residues. Germline assignment: CDR1 SEHNR and CDR2 FQNEAQ (reference sequence). Trimming removed 5 bases from V and 2 bases from J, with 14 bases in between. The CDR3 reads CASSPPGLNTDTQYF. Here the CDR3 DNA reads TGTGCCAGCAGCCCCCCGGGACTGAACACAGATACGCAGTATTTT. The whole variable domain, filled in from reference TRBV7-9 and TRBJ2-3, reads DTGVSQNPRHKITKRGQNVTFRCDPISEHNRLYWYRQTLGQGPEFLTYFQNEAQLEKSRLLSDRFSAERPKGSFSTLEIQRTEQGDSAMYLCASSPPGLNTDTQYFGPGTRLTVL.

The chain uses TRBV27 and TRBJ2-1; D might be TRBD1 (5 bases). There are 16 residues in the CDR3. The V gene's germline CDR1 is MNHEY and CDR2 SMNVEV (reference sequence). The germline V and J ends were trimmed by 1 base and 7 bases, with 17 bases remaining between them. CDR3 DNA sequence: TGTGCCAGCAGTTTATTTGGGGCCTCAGGTCGAAATGAGCAGTTCTTC. Amino acids: CASSLFGASGRNEQFF.

The genes are TRBV2 and TRBJ2-7; 7 nucleotides agree with TRBD1. Trimming removed 1 base from V and 1 base from J; junction bases left unmatched: 4. This CDR3 is built from 15 residues. From germline, CDR1 is SNHLY and CDR2 FYNNEI. This chain's CDR3 is CASSEGGRGSYEQYF. CDR3 sequence (DNA): TGTGCCAGCAGTGAAGGGGGCAGGGGGTCCTACGAGCAGTACTTC.

The V and J genes are TRBV4-1 and TRBJ1-2; weak D call: TRBD1 (6 bases). The germline gives CDR1 MGHRA, CDR2 YSYEKL. The CDR3 covers 14 residues. The ends were cut back, 1 base at V and 4 bases at J, with 10 bases in the middle. The CDR3 bases are TGCGCCAGCAGCCAAGGGGTACAGGGCTATGGCTACACCTTC. Amino acid sequence: CASSQGVQGYGYTF.

V gene TRBV2 combines with J gene TRBJ2-7; perhaps TRBD2 as D (7 bases). Trimming took 0 bases from V and 3 from J, leaving 12 bases between them. CDR3 length: 15 amino acids. Germline V lookup: CDR1 SNHLY, CDR2 FYNNEI. CDR3 residues: CASSEAGGADYEQYF. CDR3 sequence (DNA): TGTGCCAGCAGTGAAGCAGGGGGGGCAGACTACGAGCAGTACTTC.

This clone was seen a single time. The J gene is TRBJ2-1, the V gene TRBV9, with TRBD2 identical over 12 bases. This CDR3 is 18 amino acids long. Per germline, CDR1 SGDLS and CDR2 YYNGEE. J lost 11 bases, V lost 4 bases, and 19 bases had no gene match. In DNA, the CDR3 is TGTGCCAGCAGCAATCACAGGGGACAGCTAGCGGGAGGGCCGAAGCAGTTCTTC. Translated: CASSNHRGQLAGGPKQFF.